The entry below gives a single TCR beta chain sequence along with its context. The germline gives CDR1 SGHVT, CDR2 SQSDAQ. CDR3 size: 20 residues. Deletions cut 4 bases from V and 3 bases from J, with 28 bases between. Sorting of unstimulated PBMCs yielded separate CD3+CD4+ and CD3+CD8+ fractions. This entry comes from a study of T cell clones after liver transplantation. Study overall: TCRbeta sequencing after a pre-transplant mixed lymphocyte reaction identified graft-donor-reactive clones, later tracked in post-transplant blood. Third-party-reactive TCRbeta sequences from pre-transplant mixed lymphocyte reactions served as antigen-independent comparators.

TCRdb's table, derived via immunoSEQ multiplex PCR, lists solely in-frame clones and lacks some. The sample contains roughly 15,000 clones, approximately 82% of which appear only once. Source: CD8+ T cells from blood, taken approximately 50 months after liver transplant. The rearrangement uses TRBV7-4 and TRBJ2-4; TRBD2 might be the D (6 bases). This TCR derives from a human patient who received a liver transplant. Some T cells may have originated in the graft donor. This CDR3 is CASSSGLEAGRSLVKNIQYF. The CDR3 DNA reads as TGTGCCAGCAGCTCTGGGCTCGAGGCGGGGAGATCTCTAGTCAAAAACATTCAGTACTTC. The variable domain in full, completed from reference TRBV7-4 and TRBJ2-4, reads GAGVSQSPRYKVAKRGRDVALRCDSISGHVTLYWYRQTLGQGSEVLTYSQSDAQRDKSGRPSGRFSAERPERSVSTLKIQRTEQGDSAVYLCASSSGLEAGRSLVKNIQYFGAGTRLSVL.